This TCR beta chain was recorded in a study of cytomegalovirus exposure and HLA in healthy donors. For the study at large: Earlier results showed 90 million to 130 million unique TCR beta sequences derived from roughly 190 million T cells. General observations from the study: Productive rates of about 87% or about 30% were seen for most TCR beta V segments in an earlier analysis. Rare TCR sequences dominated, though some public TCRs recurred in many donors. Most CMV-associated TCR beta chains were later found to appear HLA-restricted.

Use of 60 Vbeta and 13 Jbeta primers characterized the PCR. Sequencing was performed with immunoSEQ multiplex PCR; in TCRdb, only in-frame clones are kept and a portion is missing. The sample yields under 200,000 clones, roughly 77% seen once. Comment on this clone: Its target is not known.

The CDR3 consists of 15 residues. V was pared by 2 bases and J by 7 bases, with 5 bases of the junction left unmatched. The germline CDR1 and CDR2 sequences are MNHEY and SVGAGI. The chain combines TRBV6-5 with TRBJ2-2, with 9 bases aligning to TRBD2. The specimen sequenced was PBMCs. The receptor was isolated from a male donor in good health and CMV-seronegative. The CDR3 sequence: CASSYGREGIGELFF. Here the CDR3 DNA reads TGTGCCAGCAGTTACGGGCGGGAGGGTATCGGGGAGCTGTTTTTT.